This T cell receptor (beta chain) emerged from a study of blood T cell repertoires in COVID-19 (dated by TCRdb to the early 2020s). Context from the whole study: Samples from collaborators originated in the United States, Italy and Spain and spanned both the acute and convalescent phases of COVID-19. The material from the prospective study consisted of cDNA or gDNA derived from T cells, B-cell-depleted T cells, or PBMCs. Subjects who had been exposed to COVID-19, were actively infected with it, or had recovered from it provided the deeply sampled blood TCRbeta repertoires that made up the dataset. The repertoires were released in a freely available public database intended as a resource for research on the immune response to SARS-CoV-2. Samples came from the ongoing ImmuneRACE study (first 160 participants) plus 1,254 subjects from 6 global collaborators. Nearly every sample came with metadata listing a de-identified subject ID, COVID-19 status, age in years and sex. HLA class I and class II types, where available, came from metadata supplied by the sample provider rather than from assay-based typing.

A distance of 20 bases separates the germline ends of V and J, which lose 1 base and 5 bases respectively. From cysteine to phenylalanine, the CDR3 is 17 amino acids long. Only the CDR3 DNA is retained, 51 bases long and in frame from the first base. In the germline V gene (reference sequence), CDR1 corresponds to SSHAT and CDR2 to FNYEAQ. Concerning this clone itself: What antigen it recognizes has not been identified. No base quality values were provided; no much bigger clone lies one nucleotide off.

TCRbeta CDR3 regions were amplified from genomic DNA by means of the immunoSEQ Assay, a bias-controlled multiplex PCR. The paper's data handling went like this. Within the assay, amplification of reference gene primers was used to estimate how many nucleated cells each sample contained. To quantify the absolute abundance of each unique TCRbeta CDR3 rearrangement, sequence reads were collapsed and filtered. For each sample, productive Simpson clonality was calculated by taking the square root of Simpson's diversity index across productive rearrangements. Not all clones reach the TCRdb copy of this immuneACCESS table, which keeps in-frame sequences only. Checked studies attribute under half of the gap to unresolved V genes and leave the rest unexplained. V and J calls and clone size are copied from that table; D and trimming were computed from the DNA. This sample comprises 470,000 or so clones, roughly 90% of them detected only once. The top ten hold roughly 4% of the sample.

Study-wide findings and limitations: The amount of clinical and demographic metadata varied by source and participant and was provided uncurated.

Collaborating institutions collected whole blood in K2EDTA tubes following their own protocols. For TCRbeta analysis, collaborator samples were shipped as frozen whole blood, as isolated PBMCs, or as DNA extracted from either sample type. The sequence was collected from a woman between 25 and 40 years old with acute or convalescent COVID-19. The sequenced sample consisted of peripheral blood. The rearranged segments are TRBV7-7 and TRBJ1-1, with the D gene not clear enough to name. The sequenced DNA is TGTGCCAGCAGCTTAGATAGGGTAAGGACCCGAGGGACTGAAGCTTTCTTT. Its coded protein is CASSLDRVRTRGTEAFF.